A selection of T cell receptor beta chains follows, all from one sample in a study of OX40 agonist ivuxolimab in advanced cancers. The protocol was immunoSEQ multiplex PCR, while the TCRdb copy is restricted to in-frame clones and leaves out a portion. This table holds more than 55,000 clones, less than 85% found once. The sample consisted of CD4+ or CD8+ T cells sorted from blood, taken in a trial of the OX40 agonist ivuxolimab. All receptors derive from an adult with an advanced solid tumor such as melanoma, head and neck, liver or kidney cancer. Both conserved end residues are part of each CDR3. The D gene is left open where the match is weak. Expanded clones get a size class; other rows say once, few or many, or leave the size out.

V	D	size	J	CDR3	DNA
TRBV7-3	TRBD1	-	TRBJ2-1	CASSLFPGTDNEQFF	TGTGCCAGCAGCTTATTCCCCGGGACAGACAATGAGCAGTTCTTC
TRBV7-8	-	-	TRBJ1-2	CASSFPGGGSPYGYTF	TGTGCCAGCAGCTTCCCCGGAGGAGGGTCCCCCTATGGCTACACCTTC
TRBV11-2	TRBD1	-	TRBJ1-5	CASSLGQGDHSNQPQHF	TGTGCCAGCAGCTTAGGACAGGGGGACCATAGCAATCAGCCCCAGCATTTT
TRBV4-2	-	-	TRBJ2-1	CASSQEEIVVDEQFF	TGTGCCAGCAGCCAAGAAGAAATAGTAGTCGATGAGCAGTTCTTC
TRBV12-5	-	-	TRBJ2-1	CASGTGWNEQFF	TGTGCTAGTGGAACAGGGTGGAATGAGCAGTTCTTC
TRBV7-2	-	-	TRBJ2-7	CASSLPSIYEQYF	TGTGCCAGCAGCCTCCCTAGCATCTACGAGCAGTACTTC
TRBV7-2	-	-	TRBJ2-5	CASSFRETQYF	TGTGCCAGCAGTTTCCGAGAGACCCAGTACTTC
TRBV5-1	TRBD1	-	TRBJ1-1	CASSMTGYTEAFF	TGCGCCAGCAGCATGACAGGGTACACTGAAGCTTTCTTT
TRBV9	TRBD1	-	TRBJ1-2	CASSPYDVTGDHGYTF	TGTGCCAGCAGCCCCTACGATGTTACAGGGGACCATGGCTACACCTTC
TRBV19	-	-	TRBJ1-3	CASSISSSGGTGNTIYF	TGTGCCAGTAGTATTTCTTCATCCGGAGGAACTGGAAACACCATATATTTT
TRBV2	-	-	TRBJ1-1	CASRTGRGAEAFF	TGTGCCAGCAGGACAGGAAGGGGGGCTGAAGCTTTCTTT
TRBV14	-	once	TRBJ1-3	CASSQSAGSLTGNTIYF	TGTGCCAGCAGCCAAAGTGCAGGGTCATTAACTGGAAACACCATATATTTT
TRBV19	-	-	TRBJ2-7	CASSVTFLPHSYEQYF	TGTGCCAGTAGTGTTACCTTCCTACCGCACTCCTACGAGCAGTACTTC
TRBV7-8	TRBD2	-	TRBJ2-5	CASSPSYSGAQETQYF	TGTGCCAGCAGCCCCAGCTATAGCGGGGCTCAAGAGACCCAGTACTTC
TRBV25-1	-	few	TRBJ2-2	CASSASGSWTGELFF	TGTGCCAGCAGTGCGTCTGGGAGTTGGACCGGGGAGCTGTTTTTT
TRBV5-4	-	few	TRBJ2-3	CASSLELAAQYF	TGTGCCAGCAGCTTAGAACTAGCAGCGCAGTATTTT
TRBV7-8	TRBD1	-	TRBJ1-2	CASSSTGVGYTF	TGTGCCAGCAGCTCGACAGGGGTTGGCTACACCTTC
TRBV13	-	-	TRBJ2-4	CASSRRGGTGPLLAKNIQYF	TGTGCCAGCAGCCGCCGGGGGGGGACAGGGCCACTATTAGCCAAAAACATTCAGTACTTC
TRBV6-5	-	few	TRBJ1-6	CASRDKGFNSPLHF	TGTGCCAGCAGGGACAAGGGTTTTAATTCACCCCTCCACTTT
TRBV5-1	-	-	TRBJ2-1	CASTRTDGLGGTNEQFF	TGCGCCAGCACCAGGACTGACGGCTTAGGGGGTACCAATGAGCAGTTCTTC
TRBV19	TRBD1	-	TRBJ1-2	CASLRSGQGYGYTF	TGTGCCAGTCTACGGTCGGGACAGGGCTATGGCTACACCTTC
TRBV9	-	few	TRBJ2-7	CASSVGDGGWDEQYF	TGTGCCAGCAGCGTAGGGGACGGTGGATGGGACGAGCAGTACTTC
TRBV27	-	-	TRBJ2-1	CASSLERLVSYNEQFF	TGTGCCAGCAGTTTGGAGCGACTAGTGTCCTACAATGAGCAGTTCTTC
TRBV7-9	-	-	TRBJ2-3	CASSLDRGGPSDTQYF	TGTGCCAGCAGCTTAGATCGTGGGGGGCCGTCAGATACGCAGTATTTT
TRBV19	TRBD2	-	TRBJ2-2	CASSIGGRAAGELFF	TGTGCCAGTAGTATAGGAGGGAGGGCCGCCGGGGAGCTGTTTTTT
TRBV9	TRBD2	-	TRBJ2-3	CASSVDGGGSTDTQYF	TGTGCCAGCAGCGTAGACGGCGGGGGGAGCACAGATACGCAGTATTTT
TRBV10-3	-	-	TRBJ1-3	CAIATGETGNTIYF	TGTGCCATTGCGACAGGAGAGACTGGAAACACCATATATTTT
TRBV11-3	TRBD2	-	TRBJ2-5	CASSITSGSRGTQYF	TGTGCCAGCAGCATAACCAGCGGGAGTCGGGGGACCCAGTACTTC
TRBV29-1	TRBD1	-	TRBJ2-1	CSVAGGNPYNEQFF	TGCAGCGTTGCAGGGGGAAACCCCTACAATGAGCAGTTCTTC
TRBV7-2	-	-	TRBJ1-2	CASSLSAHYGYTF	TGTGCCAGCAGCCTCTCGGCTCACTATGGCTACACCTTC
TRBV6-5	-	-	TRBJ2-1	CAISPGHEQFF	TGTGCCATTTCTCCGGGGCATGAGCAGTTCTTC
TRBV5-6	TRBD2	-	TRBJ2-7	CASSLGGSPDEQYF	TGTGCCAGCAGCTTGGGCGGGAGTCCTGACGAGCAGTACTTC
TRBV5-4	-	-	TRBJ2-6	CASHSSLGANVLTF	TGTGCCAGCCACTCTTCCCTGGGGGCCAACGTCCTGACTTTC
TRBV6-5	-	few	TRBJ2-5	CASRRLLGGAETQYF	TGTGCCAGCCGGCGTCTACTTGGGGGAGCAGAGACCCAGTACTTC
TRBV4-1	TRBD1	-	TRBJ2-5	CASRPGQGDRETQYF	TGCGCCAGCAGACCGGGACAGGGGGATCGGGAGACCCAGTACTTC
TRBV28	TRBD1	-	TRBJ1-4	CASSFETGDFNEKLFF	TGTGCCAGCAGTTTTGAGACAGGGGATTTTAATGAAAAACTGTTTTTT
TRBV11-2	-	once	TRBJ1-1	CASSLESARIGAFF	TGTGCCAGCAGCTTAGAGTCTGCGAGGATTGGAGCTTTCTTT
TRBV13	-	once	TRBJ2-7	CASSGGSYEQYF	TGTGCCAGCAGTGGTGGTTCCTACGAGCAGTACTTC
TRBV7-2	-	-	TRBJ1-2	CASSRQGLGYGYTF	TGTGCCAGCAGCCGCCAGGGGCTTGGATATGGCTACACCTTC
TRBV5-1	TRBD1	few	TRBJ1-5	CASSLDGQGPQPQHF	TGCGCCAGCAGCTTGGATGGACAGGGGCCTCAGCCCCAGCATTTT
TRBV29-1	-	few	TRBJ2-4	CSGGGGENIQYF	TGCAGCGGAGGGGGAGGGGAAAACATTCAGTACTTC
TRBV27	-	once	TRBJ2-3	CASSVITGASTDTQYF	TGTGCCAGCAGTGTCATAACAGGAGCCAGCACAGATACGCAGTATTTT
TRBV2	TRBD1	-	TRBJ2-1	CASRRGTSGTGSNEQFF	TGTGCCAGCAGAAGAGGAACATCCGGGACAGGGTCGAATGAGCAGTTCTTC
TRBV11-3	TRBD1	-	TRBJ2-5	CASSWKQGVGETQYF	TGTGCCAGCAGCTGGAAACAGGGGGTCGGGGAGACCCAGTACTTC
TRBV7-2	-	-	TRBJ1-1	CASSPGPMNTEAFF	TGTGCCAGCAGCCCGGGGCCTATGAACACTGAAGCTTTCTTT
TRBV13	-	few	TRBJ2-3	CASSLPDIQEDTQYF	TGTGCCAGCAGCTTACCGGACATCCAGGAAGATACGCAGTATTTT